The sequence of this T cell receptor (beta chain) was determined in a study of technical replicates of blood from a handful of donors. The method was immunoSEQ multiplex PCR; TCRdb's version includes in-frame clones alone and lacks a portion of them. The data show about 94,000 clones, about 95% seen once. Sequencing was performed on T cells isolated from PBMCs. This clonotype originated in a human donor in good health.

The CDR3 DNA is TGTGCCATCAGTGATTCCAGCGGGAGTAGATCCGGGGAGCTGTTTTTT. As protein: CAISDSSGSRSGELFF. The genes are TRBV10-3 and TRBJ2-2; 8 bases are a match to TRBD2. The germline V gene has CDR1 ENHRY and CDR2 SYGVKD. The V gene end was trimmed by 3 bases and the J gene end by 6 bases; junction bases not matched to a gene: 9. This CDR3 contains 16 residues.